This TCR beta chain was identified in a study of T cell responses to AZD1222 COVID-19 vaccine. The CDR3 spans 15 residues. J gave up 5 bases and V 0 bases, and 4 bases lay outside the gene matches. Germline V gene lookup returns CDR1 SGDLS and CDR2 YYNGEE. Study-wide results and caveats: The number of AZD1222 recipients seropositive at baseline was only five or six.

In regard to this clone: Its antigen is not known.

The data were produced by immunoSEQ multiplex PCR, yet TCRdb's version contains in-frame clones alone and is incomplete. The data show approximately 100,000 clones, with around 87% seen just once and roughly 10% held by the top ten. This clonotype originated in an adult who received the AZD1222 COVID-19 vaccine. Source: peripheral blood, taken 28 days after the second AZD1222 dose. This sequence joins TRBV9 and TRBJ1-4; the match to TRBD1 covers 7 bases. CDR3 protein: CASSVAGDSNEKLFF. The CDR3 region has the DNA TGTGCCAGCAGCGTAGCGGGGGACAGCAATGAAAAACTGTTTTTT.